This TCR beta chain was recovered during a study of shared clonotypes between healthy human individuals. This clone was observed once. Its antigen is not identified. Donation came from healthy HIV-negative adults that had no recent acute infections or vaccinations. A CD45RA-negative memory subset and a CD45RA+ naive subset were separated from the CD4+ cells. The assay was immunoSEQ multiplex PCR, and TCRdb's table has in-frame clones only and misses some. The repertoire holds 2 million to 2.5 million clones, approximately 96% seen once, with approximately 0.13% in the top ten. Study-wide results and limits: Blood alone was sampled, and tissue repertoires likely differ.

Sequencing was done on a sample of naive CD4+ T cells sorted from blood. The subset here: CD45RA+ positively selected. The sequence was obtained from a man between 18 and 35 years old in good health.

The CDR3, as DNA: TGTGCCAGCAGCTCGGCAGGGGGCCAAGAGACCCAGTACTTC. Its protein product is CASSSAGGQETQYF. The chain couples TRBV5-6 to TRBJ2-5, with 7 nucleotides matching TRBD1. The germline gives CDR1 SGHDT, CDR2 YYEEEE. The CDR3 consists of 14 residues. The ends lost 3 bases at V and 1 base at J; junction bases unmatched: 3.